This record concerns one TCR beta chain sequence. The antigen remains undetermined. The CDR3 covers 13 residues. With 5 bases removed from V and 5 bases from J, the gap between germline ends came to 10 bases. The germline gives CDR1 LNHDA, CDR2 SQIVND (reference sequence). The entry originates in a study of beta chain features in type 1 diabetes. General observations from the study: Cells that show high TCR expression could be over-represented by cDNA sequencing. Significant though moderate, a shortening of TCRB CDR3s appeared in all four CD4+ subsets of Type 1 diabetes patients.

Expressed TCRB transcripts were sequenced, since all the RNA that had been isolated was reverse transcribed. Libraries were prepared by immunoSEQ multiplex PCR; TCRdb keeps only in-frame clonotypes and omits some of them. The sample holds hundreds of thousands of clones, over 13% seen once. The receptor was isolated from a man younger than 30 with type 1 diabetes. Sequenced material: naive CD4+ T cells from blood. The chain is built from TRBV19 and TRBJ1-5; the D gene is possibly TRBD1 (6 bases). The CDR3 loop is CASSSTGHQPQHF. For the CDR3, the DNA is TGTGCCAGTAGTTCCACAGGGCATCAGCCCCAGCATTTT.